The 26 T cell receptor beta chains given below trace back to one sample, sequenced in a study of beta chain features in type 1 diabetes. Whole-study results and caveats: Moderate but significant shortening of TCRB CDR3s was recorded in all four CD4+ subsets from Type 1 diabetes patients.

Antigens for these TCRs are unknown. Expressed TCRB transcripts were sequenced because the entire RNA isolate underwent reverse transcription. Profiled with immunoSEQ multiplex PCR; TCRdb holds only in-frame clones, not every one. The sample carries about 660,000 clones, about 14% recorded once. The sequencing input was naive CD4+ T cells from blood. The receptors shown here come from a man younger than 35 with type 1 diabetes.

In this sample, this clone turned up a few times. The rearrangement uses TRBV7-6 and TRBJ2-7, with unresolved D. The CDR3 runs to 14 residues. The germline V gene encodes CDR1 SGHVS and CDR2 FNYEAQ. V was clipped by 3 bases and J by 2 bases, with 11 bases between them. The CDR3 reads CASSLAVDPYEQYF. For the CDR3, the DNA is TGTGCCAGCAGCTTGGCAGTCGATCCCTACGAGCAGTACTTC.

This clone has more than one count but fewer than ten. This chain joins TRBV5-6 and TRBJ1-5; TRBD1 matches at 8 bases. The J segment lost 2 bases and the V segment lost 7 bases, leaving 5 bases of the junction unmatched. The CDR3 covers 14 residues. Germline CDR1 reads SGHDT; CDR2 reads YYEEEE. The CDR3 loop reads CASYGQGGNQPQHF. The CDR3, as DNA: TGTGCCAGCTACGGACAGGGAGGCAATCAGCCCCAGCATTTT. Full variable domain (outside the CDR3, taken from reference TRBV5-6 and TRBJ1-5): DAGVTQSPTHLIKTRGQQVTLRCSPKSGHDTVSWYQQALGQGPQFIFQYYEEEERQRGNFPDRFSGHQFPNYSSELNVNALLLGDSALYLCASYGQGGNQPQHFGDGTRLSIL.

The V and J genes are TRBV19 and TRBJ2-3; unclear D gene. Germline values: CDR1 LNHDA, CDR2 SQIVND (reference sequence). The CDR3 consists of 13 residues. Trimming took off 5 bases at V and 10 bases at J, with 16 bases between the two ends. In DNA form, the CDR3 reads TGTGCCAGTAGTTCCCCCTCATGGGTACCGCAGTATTTT. Residues: CASSSPSWVPQYF.

The genes are TRBV7-9 and TRBJ1-1, with D maybe TRBD1 (5 bases). V dropped 5 bases and J dropped 5 bases, with 12 bases sitting between them. Germline CDR1 reads SEHNR; CDR2 reads FQNEAQ (reference sequence). CDR3 size: 13 residues. This CDR3 reads CASSDGGGTEAFF. The CDR3 DNA reads as TGTGCCAGCAGCGACGGGGGTGGGACTGAAGCTTTCTTT.

The chain carries TRBV5-1 and TRBJ2-3; TRBD2 agrees at 12 bases. The V and J ends lost 0 bases and 0 bases, in that order; junction bases with no gene match: 2. CDR3 length equals 17 residues. Germline loops: CDR1 SGHRS, CDR2 YFSETQ. The CDR3 sequence: CASSLGTSGISTDTQYF. The CDR3 DNA is TGCGCCAGCAGCTTGGGGACTAGCGGGATTAGCACAGATACGCAGTATTTT.

This clone was counted a few times. The gene calls are TRBV2 and TRBJ2-3, with D perhaps TRBD1 (5 bases). Germline CDR1 and CDR2: SNHLY and FYNNEI. The CDR3 is 14 amino acids. Trimming removed 5 bases from V and 9 bases from J, with 18 bases in between. The CDR3 sequence is CASSTGGVWGTQYF. CDR3 coding DNA: TGTGCCAGCAGTACGGGCGGAGTCTGGGGCACGCAGTATTTT.

CDR3 region: CASSVQIPFF. The CDR3 region has the DNA TGTGCCAGCAGTGTCCAAATCCCGTTTTTT. The chain is built from TRBV7-9 and TRBJ2-2; the D is unclear. Germline V gene data show CDR1 as SEHNR and CDR2 as FQNEAQ (reference sequence). This CDR3 is 10 amino acids long. Trimming took 6 bases from V and 16 from J, leaving 12 bases between them.

The sample holds a few counts of this clone. V gene TRBV7-9 combines with J gene TRBJ1-1, with 8 bases lining up with TRBD1. The CDR3 loop spans 13 amino acids. V gave up 4 bases and J gave up 7 bases; unmatched junction bases: 5. Germline-derived CDR1 and CDR2 are SEHNR and FQNEAQ (reference sequence). CDR3 protein: CASSSIGQGEAFF. The CDR3 region has the DNA TGTGCCAGCAGCTCCATTGGACAGGGTGAAGCTTTCTTT.

This clone was counted a few times. The rearrangement uses TRBV11-3 and TRBJ1-1; D unclear. This CDR3 is 13 amino acids long. Between the trimmed V and J ends, which lost 5 bases and 7 bases, there was a span of 14 bases. Germline V gene lookup returns CDR1 SGHNT and CDR2 YENEEA. The CDR3 nucleotides read TGTGCCAGCAGCCGAAGCACCGGGAGTGAAGCTTTCTTT. It yields the protein CASSRSTGSEAFF.

Comment on this clone: In the same sample, other DNA sequences code for this CDR3. This chain's CDR3 is CASSLGQGSYNEQFF. The CDR3 nucleotides read TGTGCCAGCAGCTTAGGACAGGGATCCTACAATGAGCAGTTCTTC. The chain combines TRBV11-2 with TRBJ2-1; 7 bases are shared with TRBD1. CDR1 and CDR2 (germline): SGHAT, FQNNGV. The length of the CDR3 is 15 residues. V lost 1 base and J lost 1; bases outside the gene matches: 1.

This clone was seen a few times. The rearrangement joins TRBV28 to TRBJ2-1; D is unresolved. The CDR3 spans 11 residues. Deletions cut 5 bases from V and 5 bases from J, with 4 bases between. CDR1 is MDHEN and CDR2 is SYDVKM in the germline V gene. CDR3 coding DNA: TGTGCCAGCAGTGCGAACAATGAGCAGTTCTTC. It is translated as CASSANNEQFF.

This rearrangement joins TRBV5-1 to TRBJ2-6; no clear D. The CDR3 covers 13 residues. The V end was cut by 3 bases, the J end by 4 bases, with 5 bases between. The germline gives CDR1 SGHRS, CDR2 YFSETQ. The CDR3 spells CASSSTGANVLTF. The CDR3 bases are TGCGCCAGCAGCTCGACAGGGGCCAACGTCCTGACTTTC.

In its sample, this clone was seen a few times. The gene calls are TRBV11-2 and TRBJ2-5, with TRBD2 matching 8 bases. Germline values: CDR1 SGHAT, CDR2 FQNNGV. After removal of 3 bases from V and 2 bases from J, the junction contained 8 bases not matched to a gene. This CDR3 contains 16 residues. The CDR3 nucleotides read TGTGCCAGCAGCTTCGGGTCGGTAGCGGGACAAGAGACCCAGTACTTC. Its translation: CASSFGSVAGQETQYF.

This clone was recorded once. The V and J genes are TRBV6-5 and TRBJ1-1; possibly TRBD1 for D (5 bases). This CDR3 is built from 15 residues. The germline V gene has CDR1 MNHEY and CDR2 SVGAGI. V lost 2 bases and J 2 bases, leaving 12 bases between the germline ends. In DNA form, the CDR3 reads TGTGCCAGCAGTTACGGTCTGGGACCTAACACTGAAGCTTTCTTT. Its translation: CASSYGLGPNTEAFF.

This rearrangement joins TRBV7-2 to TRBJ1-5, with D maybe TRBD1 (5 bases). The CDR3 loop spans 14 amino acids. The germline V gene encodes CDR1 SGHTA and CDR2 FQGNSA. V was pared by 4 bases and J by 6 bases, with 13 bases between. The CDR3 region is CASSSMGGGQPQHF. CDR3 coding DNA: TGTGCCAGCAGCTCCATGGGGGGAGGTCAGCCCCAGCATTTT.

The rearrangement joins TRBV2 to TRBJ2-1, with 7 bases identical to TRBD2. Germline CDR1 reads SNHLY; CDR2 reads FYNNEI. V was pared by 6 bases and J by 6 bases, with 8 bases of the junction left unmatched. The CDR3 covers 14 residues. DNA of the CDR3: TGTGCCAGCAGGCGCCTAGCGGCTGTCAATGAGCAGTTCTTC. Its protein product is CASRRLAAVNEQFF.

This clone has a handful of counts. The chain couples TRBV9 to TRBJ1-6; D unclear. Per germline, CDR1 SGDLS and CDR2 YYNGEE. V lost 4 bases, J lost 7 bases, and 6 bases lay in between. The CDR3 is 12 residues long. The CDR3 coding sequence is TGTGCCAGCAGCCCGACAAATTCACCCCTCCACTTT. Protein sequence: CASSPTNSPLHF. The entire variable domain, with the rest obtained from reference TRBV9 and TRBJ1-6, is as follows: DSGVTQTPKHLITATGQRVTLRCSPRSGDLSVYWYQQSLDQGLQFLIQYYNGEERAKGNILERFSAQQFPDLHSELNLSSLELGDSALYFCASSPTNSPLHFGNGTRLTVT.

With regard to this clone: Its ends do not fully match the called genes, so a read error is possible. The gene calls are TRBV5-4 and TRBJ1-1, with 7 nucleotides matching TRBD1. CDR3 length: 17 amino acids. CDR1 is SGHNT, CDR2 YYREEE, per germline (reference sequence). The CDR3 sequence: CASSQATGFAEFTEAFF. In nucleotides, the CDR3 is TGCGCCAGCAGCCAAGCGACAGGGTTCGCGGAGTTTACTGAAGCTTTCTTT.

Here the CDR3 DNA reads TGTGCCAGCTCACTTACAGGATTAGCCAAAAACATTCAGTACTTC. As protein: CASSLTGLAKNIQYF. The chain recombines TRBV18 with TRBJ2-4; the D gene is possibly TRBD1 (5 bases). The CDR3 runs to 15 residues. The ends were cut back, 4 bases at V and 0 bases at J, with 10 bases in the middle. CDR1 is KGHSH and CDR2 is LQKENI in the germline V gene.

This clone was counted a few times. J is TRBJ2-7 and V is TRBV7-9; D gene uncertain. CDR1 is SEHNR, CDR2 FQNEAQ, per germline (reference sequence). V lost 2 bases and J 2 bases, leaving 7 bases between the germline ends. This CDR3 has 13 residues. The CDR3 loop reads CASSLPVTYEQYF. CDR3 DNA: TGTGCCAGCAGCTTACCCGTAACCTACGAGCAGTACTTC.

This clone was seen a single time. This chain links TRBV28 with TRBJ1-2; no firm D call. Trimming removed 4 bases from V and 3 bases from J, with 6 bases in between. The CDR3 length is 12 residues. The germline CDR1 and CDR2 sequences are MDHEN and SYDVKM. The CDR3 here is CASSSQHYGYTF. For the CDR3, the DNA is TGTGCCAGCAGTTCCCAGCACTATGGCTACACCTTC.

This clone has just a few counts. The rearrangement joins TRBV30 to TRBJ1-2; the D gene is possibly TRBD1 (5 bases). This CDR3 is built from 17 residues. Germline assignment: CDR1 GTSNPN and CDR2 SVGIG (reference sequence). V lost 5 bases and J lost 2, with 24 bases in between. The chain's CDR3 is CAWGSALITGSNYGYTF. The CDR3 nucleotides are TGTGCCTGGGGTTCAGCCCTAATCACAGGATCCAACTATGGCTACACCTTC.

The chain joins TRBV6-6 to TRBJ2-4; a possible D gene is TRBD2 (6 bases). V was trimmed by 0 bases and J by 9 bases, leaving 15 bases between them. Germline V gene data show CDR1 as MNHNY and CDR2 as SVGAGI (reference sequence). The CDR3 consists of 15 residues. The CDR3 reads CASSYSGTGAGIQYF. The DNA of the CDR3 is TGTGCCAGCAGTTACTCGGGGACTGGGGCGGGCATTCAGTACTTC.

The V and J genes are TRBV30 and TRBJ2-3; TRBD2 agrees at 14 bases. The germline V gene encodes CDR1 GTSNPN and CDR2 SVGIG (reference sequence). The junction had 8 bases not matched to a gene; V was cut back by 3 bases and J by 3 bases. The CDR3 is made up of 17 amino acids. This CDR3 reads CAWRIPRTSGGTDTQYF. The CDR3 region has the DNA TGTGCCTGGAGAATCCCTAGGACTAGCGGGGGGACAGATACGCAGTATTTT.

In DNA form, the CDR3 reads TGTGCCTGGAGTCAGGGGGCCAAGACTTATAGCAATCAGCCCCAGCATTTT. This encodes CAWSQGAKTYSNQPQHF. The V call is TRBV30, the J call TRBJ1-5, with 8 bases identical to TRBD1. CDR3 length equals 17 residues. V dropped 2 bases and J dropped 0; count of bases not matched to a gene: 9. In germline, CDR1 is GTSNPN, CDR2 SVGIG (reference sequence).

V is TRBV30 and J is TRBJ2-6, with a tentative D call TRBD1 (6 bases). The length of the CDR3 is 18 residues. Germline CDR1 GTSNPN, CDR2 SVGIG (reference sequence). V lost 1 base, J lost 0 bases, and 16 bases lay in between. The CDR3 DNA reads TGTGCCTGGAGTGACCAGGGGCGTCTAAGCTCTGGGGCCAACGTCCTGACTTTC. This sequence encodes CAWSDQGRLSSGANVLTF.